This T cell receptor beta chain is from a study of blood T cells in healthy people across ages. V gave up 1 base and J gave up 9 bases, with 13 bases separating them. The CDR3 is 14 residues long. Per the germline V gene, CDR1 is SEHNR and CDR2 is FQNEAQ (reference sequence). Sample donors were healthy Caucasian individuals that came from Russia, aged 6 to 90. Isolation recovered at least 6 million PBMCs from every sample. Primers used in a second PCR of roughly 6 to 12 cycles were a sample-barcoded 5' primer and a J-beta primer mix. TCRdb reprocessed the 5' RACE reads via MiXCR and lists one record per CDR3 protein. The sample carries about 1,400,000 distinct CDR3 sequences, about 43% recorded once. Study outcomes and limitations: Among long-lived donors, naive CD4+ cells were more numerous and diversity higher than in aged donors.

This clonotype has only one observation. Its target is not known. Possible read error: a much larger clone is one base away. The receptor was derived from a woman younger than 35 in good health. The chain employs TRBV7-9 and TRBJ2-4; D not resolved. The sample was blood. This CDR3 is CASSLVTSETIQYF. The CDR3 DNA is TGTGCCAGCAGCTTAGTAACTTCGGAAACCATTCAGTACTTC.